This T cell receptor (beta chain) appears in the sequencing data of a study of blood T cell repertoires in COVID-19. The data were produced by immunoSEQ multiplex PCR, yet TCRdb's version contains in-frame clones alone and is incomplete. Of tens of thousands of clones in the sample, 85% to 90% are singletons; the top ten hold roughly 19%. CDR1 is SEHNR, CDR2 FQNEAQ, per germline (reference sequence). Trimming took 6 bases from V and 3 from J; bases not matched to a gene: 7. This CDR3 has 15 residues. The chain recombines TRBV7-9 with TRBJ1-3, with TRBD1 identical over 8 bases. Material for sequencing was peripheral blood. This clonotype was obtained from a human donor in a cohort sampled during active COVID-19. In DNA, the CDR3 is TGTGCCAGCAGTCGGACAGGGTCGGGTGGAAACACCATATATTTT. Translating gives CASSRTGSGGNTIYF.